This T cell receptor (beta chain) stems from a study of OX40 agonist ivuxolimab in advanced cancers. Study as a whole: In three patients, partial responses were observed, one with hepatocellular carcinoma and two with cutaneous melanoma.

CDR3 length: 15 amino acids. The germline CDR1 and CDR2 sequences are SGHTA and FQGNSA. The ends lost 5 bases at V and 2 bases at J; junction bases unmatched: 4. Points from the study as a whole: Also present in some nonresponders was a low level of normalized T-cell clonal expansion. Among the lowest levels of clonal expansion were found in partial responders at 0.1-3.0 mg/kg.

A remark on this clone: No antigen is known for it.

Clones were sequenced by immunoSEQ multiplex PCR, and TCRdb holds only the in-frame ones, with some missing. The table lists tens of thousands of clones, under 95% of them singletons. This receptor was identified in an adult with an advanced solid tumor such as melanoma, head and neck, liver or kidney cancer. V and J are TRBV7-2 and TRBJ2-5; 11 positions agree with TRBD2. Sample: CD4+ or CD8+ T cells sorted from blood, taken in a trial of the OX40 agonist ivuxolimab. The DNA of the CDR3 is TGTGCCAGCAGCGCGGGACTAGCGGATCAAGAGACCCAGTACTTC. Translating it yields CASSAGLADQETQYF.